One and the same sample provided the 29 T cell receptor beta chains below, sequenced in a study of molecular identifiers for immune sequencing clone quantification. Each CDR3 protein is one row after TCRdb ran MiXCR on the PCR reads. Among tens of thousands of distinct CDR3 sequences listed, approximately 18% were seen once. Sequencing used naive CD8+ T cells from blood, with Jurkat cell RNA spiked in. As to subset: FACS-sorted CD8+CD4-CCR7+CD45RA+ naive T cells. The receptor set was obtained from a human donor in good health. Some libraries in this study had Jurkat cell RNA spiked in.

Many counts were recorded for this clonotype. The V gene is TRBV7-2, the J gene TRBJ2-7; D gene ambiguous. This CDR3 has 11 residues. The germline V and J ends were trimmed by 6 bases and 1 base, with 4 bases remaining between them. The germline CDR1 and CDR2 sequences are SGHTA and FQGNSA. The chain's CDR3 is CASSNSYEQYF. The CDR3 DNA follows: TGTGCCAGCAGTAATTCCTACGAGCAGTACTTC.

This clonotype appeared many times. The chain uses TRBV19 and TRBJ2-2; 7 nucleotides line up with TRBD1. J lost 1 base, V lost 5 bases, and 7 bases had no gene match. Germline loops: CDR1 LNHDA, CDR2 SQIVND (reference sequence). The CDR3 length is 16 residues. In nucleotides, the CDR3 is TGTGCCAGTAGTCTTACCGGGACAGAGAACACCGGGGAGCTGTTTTTT. This codes for CASSLTGTENTGELFF.

This clonotype was seen ten or more times. The V call is TRBV15, the J call TRBJ2-1; TRBD1 might be the D (5 bases). Germline CDR1 reads LNHNV; CDR2 reads YYDKDF (reference sequence). The length of the CDR3 is 16 residues. V dropped 0 bases and J dropped 4 bases, with 13 bases sitting between them. The CDR3 is CATSRDPLDTYNEQFF. CDR3 bases: TGTGCCACCAGCAGAGATCCCTTGGACACATACAATGAGCAGTTCTTC.

The chain uses TRBV13 and TRBJ2-7; no firm D call. This CDR3 contains 14 residues. Trimming left V 5 bases short and J 7 bases short, with 18 bases between. The germline V gene encodes CDR1 PRHDT and CDR2 FYEKMQ (reference sequence). The CDR3 here is CASSTQKAVREQYF. The CDR3 DNA reads as TGTGCCAGCAGCACCCAAAAGGCGGTGAGGGAGCAGTACTTC. Based on the CDR3 plus reference TRBV13 and TRBJ2-7, the full variable domain is AAGVIQSPRHLIKEKRETATLKCYPIPRHDTVYWYQQGPGQDPQFLISFYEKMQSDKGSIPDRFSAQQFSDYHSELNMSSLELGDSALYFCASSTQKAVREQYFGPGTRLTVT.

The chain employs TRBV12-3 or TRBV12-4 and TRBJ1-1; D unclear. Trimming took 1 base from V and 12 from J, leaving 15 bases between them. CDR3 length: 13 residues. This CDR3 is CASSLDGRPETFF. The CDR3 DNA sequence: TGTGCCAGCAGTTTAGATGGAAGGCCAGAAACTTTCTTT.

This chain joins TRBV7-6 and TRBJ2-1; no clear D gene. The CDR3 sequence is 14 residues long. In germline, CDR1 is SGHVS, CDR2 FNYEAQ. Deletions cut 5 bases from V and 12 bases from J, with 20 bases between. The CDR3 coding sequence is TGTGCCAGCAGCAGCAGATTAGAAGACCATGGGCAGTTCTTC. Residues: CASSSRLEDHGQFF.

About this clonotype: A much larger clone sits a single nucleotide away, making a read error possible. The chain carries TRBV20-1 and TRBJ1-1; TRBD1 aligns across 7 bases. The CDR3 loop spans 11 amino acids. Germline V gives CDR1 DFQATT, CDR2 SNEGSKA (reference sequence). The CDR3 DNA is TGCTGTGCTATCAGGGGGGGTGAAGCTTTCTTT. It yields the protein CCAIRGGEAFF.

This clonotype was counted many times. The chain uses TRBV13 and TRBJ2-5; 11 bases are shared with TRBD2. After removal of 0 bases from V and 5 bases from J, the junction contained 5 bases not matched to a gene. Germline CDR1 reads PRHDT; CDR2 reads FYEKMQ (reference sequence). The CDR3 runs to 16 residues. CDR3 residues: CASSLGSVAGGETQYF. DNA of the CDR3: TGTGCCAGCAGCTTAGGCTCGGTAGCGGGAGGGGAGACCCAGTACTTC.

This clonotype has only one observation. A read error may produce the germline difference seen at one junction end. The DNA of the CDR3 is TGTGCCAGCAGCTTGGGGGTCGGGTCGGGCTACACCTTC. It specifies CASSLGVGSGYTF. J is TRBJ1-2 and V is TRBV5-3; maybe TRBD1 (5 bases). TRBV5-3 is treated as an ORF (open reading frame) with a function not yet certain. This CDR3 is 13 amino acids long.

This clonotype was recorded at least ten times. The J gene is TRBJ2-3, the V gene TRBV7-9, with 7 bases aligning to TRBD2. V shed 5 bases and J 0 bases; nucleotides not matched to a gene: 8. Germline CDR1 and CDR2: SEHNR and FQNEAQ (reference sequence). This CDR3 is built from 16 residues. CDR3 DNA: TGTGCCAGCAGCGTCTCAGGACTAGAAAGCACAGATACGCAGTATTTT. It codes for CASSVSGLESTDTQYF.

As to this clonotype: A read error may explain this, as a much larger clone is one base away. The chain recombines TRBV27 with TRBJ1-1; D perhaps matches TRBD1 (5 bases). Germline-derived CDR1 and CDR2 are MNHEY and SMNVEV (reference sequence). This CDR3 region has 17 residues. The CDR3 sequence: CASGLGPSRGLNTEAFF. CDR3 coding DNA: TGTGCCAGCGGTTTAGGACCTTCGAGGGGACTGAACACTGAAGCTTTCTTT.

This clonotype occurred many times. This chain links TRBV4-2 with TRBJ2-7; D is ambiguous. The germline CDR1 and CDR2 sequences are LGHNA and YNFKEQ. V was cut by 0 bases and J by 6 bases, with 9 bases left in between. The CDR3 contains 13 residues. CDR3 nucleotide sequence: TGTGCCAGCAGCCAAGAGATTAATCCCGAGCAGTACTTC. This translates into CASSQEINPEQYF.

This clonotype was observed at least ten times. The chain links TRBV6-4 to TRBJ1-4; 8 nucleotides agree with TRBD1. Germline CDR1 reads MRHNA; CDR2 reads SNTAGT. V lost 4 bases to trimming and J lost 4 bases; unmatched junction nucleotides: 11. This CDR3 has 17 residues. This chain's CDR3 is CASSGLPGQEINEKLFF. CDR3 nucleotides: TGTGCCAGCAGTGGACTCCCGGGACAGGAAATTAATGAAAAACTGTTTTTT.

This chain joins TRBV6-5 and TRBJ2-5, with TRBD1 as a possible D gene (6 bases). The V gene lost 5 bases and the J gene lost 5 bases, with 18 bases spanning the gap. This CDR3 spans 15 amino acids. Germline assignment: CDR1 MNHEY and CDR2 SVGAGI. The CDR3 bases are TGTGCCAGCAGTGTCGGAACAGGGATTTTGGAGACCCAGTACTTC. Its translation: CASSVGTGILETQYF.

This clonotype was detected only once. The junction shows a germline mismatch at one end, possibly a read error. The rearrangement links TRBV4-2 to TRBJ2-7, with unresolved D. Germline CDR1 reads LGHNA; CDR2 reads YNFKEQ. This CDR3 has 14 amino acids. For the CDR3, the DNA is TGTGCCAGCAGGCCGGTACAGAACTCCTACGAGCAGTGCTTC. It codes for CASRPVQNSYEQCF.

This clonotype was detected ten times or more. The chain links TRBV6-9 to TRBJ2-2; 7 bases map to TRBD1. CDR3 length: 19 residues. Germline V lookup: CDR1 MNHGY, CDR2 SVAAGI. With V trimmed by 0 bases and J by 5 bases, 15 bases remained unmatched. The CDR3 DNA follows: TGTGCCAGCAGTTATTCACCGGGACAGTGGATCGGGGAGACCGGGGAGCTGTTTTTT. Translation: CASSYSPGQWIGETGELFF.

V usage is TRBV19 and J usage is TRBJ2-1; TRBD1 aligns across 7 bases. The junction had 4 bases not matched to a gene; V was cut back by 2 bases and J by 9 bases. CDR1 is LNHDA and CDR2 is SQIVND in the germline V gene (reference sequence). CDR3 length: 13 amino acids. CDR3 DNA: TGTGCCAGTAGTATAACAGGGGCAGGTGAGCAGTTCTTC. Amino acid sequence: CASSITGAGEQFF.

To note about this clonotype: The junction does not match germline at one end; this may be a read error. The rearrangement joins TRBV27 to TRBJ2-1, with 12 bases that match TRBD2. Germline V CDR1 and CDR2: MNHEY, SMNVEV (reference sequence). The CDR3 loop spans 17 amino acids. The CDR3 region has the DNA TGTGCCAGCAGTATAGGGACTAGCGGGCCCTTCTACGATGAGCAGTTCTTC. Protein: CASSIGTSGPFYDEQFF.

This clonotype occurred many times. The V gene is TRBV6-6, the J gene TRBJ1-1; the D gene is possibly TRBD1 (5 bases). CDR1 and CDR2 from the germline V gene are MNHNY and SVGAGI (reference sequence). The CDR3 is made up of 13 amino acids. The germline V and J ends were trimmed by 0 bases and 6 bases, with 8 bases remaining between them. CDR3 coding DNA: TGTGCCAGCAGTTACTCGGGGGACCCTGAAGCTTTCTTT. Its protein is CASSYSGDPEAFF.

At least ten counts were recorded for this clonotype. The V gene is TRBV7-9, the J gene TRBJ1-4; the D gene is possibly TRBD1 (5 bases). The CDR3 covers 13 residues. The germline V gene has CDR1 SEHNR and CDR2 FQNEAQ (reference sequence). The V gene lost 8 bases and the J gene lost 8 bases, with 15 bases spanning the gap. The CDR3 sequence is CASWDGSREKLFF. The DNA of the CDR3 is TGTGCCAGCTGGGACGGGAGTCGGGAAAAACTGTTTTTT.

At least ten counts were recorded for this clonotype. The V call is TRBV27, the J call TRBJ2-1, with 7 bases matching TRBD2. The CDR3 covers 14 residues. Trimming at V came to 5 bases and at J to 14 bases, leaving 15 bases not matched to a gene. Looked up from germline, CDR1 is MNHEY and CDR2 is SMNVEV (reference sequence). The DNA for the CDR3 is TGTGCCAGCAGTATGGGACTAATTATGACCCCGGAGTTCTTC. Its protein is CASSMGLIMTPEFF.

This clonotype was seen ten or more times. V usage is TRBV20-1 and J usage is TRBJ1-1; D is unresolved. Per the germline V gene, CDR1 is DFQATT and CDR2 is SNEGSKA (reference sequence). This CDR3 has 11 residues. V was pared by 6 bases and J by 2 bases, with 7 bases between. CDR3 in amino acids: CSAPLNTEAFF. For the CDR3, the DNA is TGCAGTGCACCTCTAAACACTGAAGCTTTCTTT.

The table lists this clonotype with many counts. The chain has TRBV29-1 and TRBJ2-3, with 10 bases identical to TRBD1. Germline CDR1 reads SQVTM; CDR2 reads ANQGSEA. The CDR3 is 15 residues long. Germline trimming cut 7 bases from V and 3 bases from J; bases unmatched to any gene: 10. Written as DNA, the CDR3 is TGCAGCGCCGAGGACAGGGGGTCTTTGACAGATACGCAGTATTTT. Translation: CSAEDRGSLTDTQYF.

The chain combines TRBV7-9 with TRBJ1-1; D is perhaps TRBD1 (6 bases). V was shortened by 5 bases and J by 0 bases, with 16 bases between the two germline ends. Germline CDR1 SEHNR, CDR2 FQNEAQ (reference sequence). The CDR3 runs 16 residues. The CDR3 nucleotides read TGTGCCAGCAGCGAGGATCCGGGACAATTGAACACTGAAGCTTTCTTT. This codes for CASSEDPGQLNTEAFF. Full variable domain (outside the CDR3, taken from reference TRBV7-9 and TRBJ1-1): DTGVSQNPRHKITKRGQNVTFRCDPISEHNRLYWYRQTLGQGPEFLTYFQNEAQLEKSRLLSDRFSAERPKGSFSTLEIQRTEQGDSAMYLCASSEDPGQLNTEAFFGQGTRLTVV.

This clonotype was detected ten times or more. The CDR3 DNA follows: TGCAGCGTTGTTGGGGGACTAGCGGACTCCTACGAGCAGTACTTC. Translation gives CSVVGGLADSYEQYF. The chain employs TRBV29-1 and TRBJ2-7, with TRBD2 identical over 11 bases. The germline V gene encodes CDR1 SQVTM and CDR2 ANQGSEA. The CDR3 has 15 residues. With 4 bases clipped from V and 0 bases from J, the junction kept 5 bases outside the gene matches.

This clonotype showed up many times. The J gene is TRBJ1-1, the V gene TRBV27; the D is unclear. Germline CDR1 reads MNHEY; CDR2 reads SMNVEV (reference sequence). This CDR3 is built from 15 residues. Trimming pared 5 bases from V and 0 bases from J, leaving 13 bases between. The CDR3 protein is CASSLLYTVNTEAFF. The DNA of the CDR3 is TGTGCCAGCAGTCTCCTGTATACAGTGAACACTGAAGCTTTCTTT.

In its sample, this clonotype was seen many times. This sequence joins TRBV6-6 and TRBJ2-1; 9 positions match TRBD2. There are 14 residues in the CDR3. Per the germline V gene, CDR1 is MNHNY and CDR2 is SVGAGI (reference sequence). The ends lost 6 bases at V and 8 bases at J; junction bases unmatched: 8. The CDR3: CASRVAGARDEQFF. The CDR3 DNA reads as TGTGCCAGCAGAGTAGCGGGAGCACGGGATGAGCAGTTCTTC.

This clonotype showed up many times. This chain connects TRBV5-1 to TRBJ2-3; D is ambiguous. The germline CDR1 and CDR2 sequences are SGHRS and YFSETQ. This CDR3 comprises 12 residues. Trimming pared 3 bases from V and 2 bases from J, leaving 4 bases between. CDR3 sequence: CASSWNTDTQYF. CDR3 DNA sequence: TGCGCCAGCAGCTGGAACACAGATACGCAGTATTTT.

Ten or more counts support this clonotype. This chain connects TRBV27 to TRBJ1-2; 12 bases align to TRBD1. Germline loops: CDR1 MNHEY, CDR2 SMNVEV (reference sequence). The CDR3 has 15 residues. V was pared by 3 bases and J by 8 bases, with 7 bases of the junction left unmatched. The CDR3 sequence: CASSLVGQGAGGYTF. CDR3 bases: TGTGCCAGCAGTTTGGTGGGACAGGGGGCGGGAGGCTACACCTTC.